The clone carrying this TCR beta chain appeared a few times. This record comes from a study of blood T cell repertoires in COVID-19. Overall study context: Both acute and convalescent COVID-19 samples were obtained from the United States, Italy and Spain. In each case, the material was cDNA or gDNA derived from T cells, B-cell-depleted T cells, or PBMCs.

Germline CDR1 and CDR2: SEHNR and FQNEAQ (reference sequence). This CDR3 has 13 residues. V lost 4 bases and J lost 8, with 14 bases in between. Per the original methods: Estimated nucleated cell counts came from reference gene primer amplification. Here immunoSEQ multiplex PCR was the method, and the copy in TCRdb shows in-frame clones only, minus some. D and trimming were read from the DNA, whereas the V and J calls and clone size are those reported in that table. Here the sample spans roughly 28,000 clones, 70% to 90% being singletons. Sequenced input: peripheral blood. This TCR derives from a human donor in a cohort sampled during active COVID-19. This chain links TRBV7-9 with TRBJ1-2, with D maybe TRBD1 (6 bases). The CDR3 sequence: CASSYRDIIGYTF. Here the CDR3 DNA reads TGTGCCAGCAGCTACCGGGACATCATCGGCTACACCTTC.